The 8 T cell receptor beta chains listed next were all sequenced from one sample in a study of blood T cell repertoires in COVID-19. Produced via immunoSEQ multiplex PCR; TCRdb's table is partial and in-frame only. Here the sample spans roughly 260,000 clones, 88% being singletons. Material for sequencing was peripheral blood. These receptor sequences come from a man between 60 and 75 years old who had recovered from COVID-19.

V and J are TRBV18 and TRBJ1-1; D may be TRBD1 (5 bases). V was shortened by 3 bases and J by 8 bases, with 10 bases between the two germline ends. The CDR3 has 12 residues. Germline V CDR1 and CDR2: KGHSH, LQKENI. DNA for the CDR3: TGTGCCAGCTCACCTGTGCAGGGCGAAGCTTTCTTT. As protein: CASSPVQGEAFF. Full variable domain (rest looked up from reference TRBV18 and TRBJ1-1): NAGVMQNPRHLVRRRGQEARLRCSPMKGHSHVYWYRQLPEEGLKFMVYLQKENIIDESGMPKERFSAEFPKEGPSILRIQQVVRGDSAAYFCASSPVQGEAFFGQGTRLTVV.

The chain recombines TRBV7-2 with TRBJ1-5, with a possible D match to TRBD1 (5 bases). In germline, CDR1 is SGHTA, CDR2 FQGNSA. V was shortened by 5 bases and J by 0 bases, with 14 bases between the two germline ends. The CDR3 has 16 amino acids. CDR3 sequence reads: CASSPRAIYSNQPQHF. The CDR3 bases are TGTGCCAGCAGCCCCAGGGCGATTTATAGCAATCAGCCCCAGCATTTT.

The J gene is TRBJ2-3, the V gene TRBV14; 12 positions agree with TRBD2. Germline V gene lookup returns CDR1 SGHDN and CDR2 FVKESK. V dropped 1 base and J dropped 2; count of bases not matched to a gene: 1. This CDR3 has 16 amino acids. The CDR3 loop is CASSQGLAGDTDTQYF. The CDR3 DNA sequence: TGTGCCAGCAGCCAAGGACTAGCGGGGGACACAGATACGCAGTATTTT. Full variable domain (outside the CDR3, taken from reference TRBV14 and TRBJ2-3): EAGVTQFPSHSVIEKGQTVTLRCDPISGHDNLYWYRRVMGKEIKFLLHFVKESKQDESGMPNNRFLAERTGGTYSTLKVQPAELEDSGVYFCASSQGLAGDTDTQYFGPGTRLTVL.

The chain links TRBV5-4 to TRBJ2-2, with D tentatively TRBD2 (5 bases). From germline, CDR1 is SGHNT and CDR2 YYREEE (reference sequence). CDR3 length: 14 amino acids. Trimming stripped 0 bases from V and 7 bases from J, with 10 bases between. CDR3 sequence (DNA): TGTGCCAGCAGCTTGGGTTCCGGAGGCGGGGAGCTGTTTTTT. Translating it yields CASSLGSGGGELFF.

This clone was picked up a small number of times. The V gene is TRBV30, the J gene TRBJ1-2; D may be TRBD1 (6 bases). The CDR3 sequence is 13 residues long. CDR1 and CDR2 from the germline V gene are GTSNPN and SVGIG (reference sequence). The V end lost 2 bases, the J end lost 8 bases, and 15 bases lay between the germline ends. The CDR3 sequence is CAWSRGQLRGYTF. The CDR3 DNA follows: TGTGCCTGGAGTCGCGGACAGCTTCGGGGCTACACCTTC.

The chain links TRBV6-6 to TRBJ2-5, with 8 bases lining up with TRBD1. Trimming removed 4 bases from V and 2 bases from J; junction bases left unmatched: 6. CDR1 is MNHNY, CDR2 SVGAGI, per germline (reference sequence). The CDR3 has 15 residues. CDR3 sequence: CASSFPGTGQETQYF. In DNA form, the CDR3 reads TGTGCCAGCAGTTTCCCCGGGACAGGACAAGAGACCCAGTACTTC.

This clone was seen only a few times. V gene TRBV19 combines with J gene TRBJ2-3; maybe TRBD2 (6 bases). Between the trimmed V and J ends, which lost 5 bases and 2 bases, there was a span of 11 bases. This CDR3 contains 14 residues. From germline, CDR1 is LNHDA and CDR2 SQIVND (reference sequence). The CDR3 nucleotides are TGTGCCAGTAGTCGCGGGGCGCTCACAGATACGCAGTATTTT. Translation gives CASSRGALTDTQYF. The full variable domain, in which reference TRBV19 and TRBJ2-3 provide the parts outside the CDR3, is DGGITQSPKYLFRKEGQNVTLSCEQNLNHDAMYWYRQDPGQGLRLIYYSQIVNDFQKGDIAEGYSVSREKKESFPLTVTSAQKNPTAFYLCASSRGALTDTQYFGPGTRLTVL.

The chain uses TRBV25-1 and TRBJ2-7; TRBD1 agrees at 7 bases. Germline lookup yields CDR1 MGHDK and CDR2 SYGVNS. The CDR3 runs 10 residues. The V gene end was trimmed by 11 bases and the J gene end by 3 bases; junction bases not matched to a gene: 1. The DNA for the CDR3 is TGTGCCGCAGGGGGCTACGAGCAGTACTTC. Translated: CAAGGYEQYF.